Detailed here is one T cell receptor beta chain. CDR3 length: 15 amino acids. Germline loops: CDR1 SNHLY, CDR2 FYNNEI. V shed 3 bases and J shed 8 bases, with 19 bases lying between them. Original analysis: Amplification from reference gene primers served as the basis for estimated nucleated cell counts. Sequencing used immunoSEQ multiplex PCR; TCRdb keeps in-frame clones, though not all of them. The D gene and trimming were derived from the DNA, and the V and J assignments and clone size from that table. The sample has over 300,000 clones, about 90% seen once. The data derive from a study of blood T cell repertoires in COVID-19. Study at large: The origin of the acute and convalescent COVID-19 samples was the United States, Italy and Spain. Nucleic acid was either cDNA or gDNA, and it came from T cells, B-cell-depleted T cells, or PBMCs.

The TCR comes from a man between 18 and 35 years old who had recovered from COVID-19. The V gene is TRBV2, the J gene TRBJ1-2, with D perhaps matching TRBD1 (6 bases). The sequenced sample consisted of peripheral blood. CDR3 nucleotides: TGTGCCAGCAGTGACCGACGCGGGGGGCCGGCAGGCTACACCTTC. This encodes CASSDRRGGPAGYTF.